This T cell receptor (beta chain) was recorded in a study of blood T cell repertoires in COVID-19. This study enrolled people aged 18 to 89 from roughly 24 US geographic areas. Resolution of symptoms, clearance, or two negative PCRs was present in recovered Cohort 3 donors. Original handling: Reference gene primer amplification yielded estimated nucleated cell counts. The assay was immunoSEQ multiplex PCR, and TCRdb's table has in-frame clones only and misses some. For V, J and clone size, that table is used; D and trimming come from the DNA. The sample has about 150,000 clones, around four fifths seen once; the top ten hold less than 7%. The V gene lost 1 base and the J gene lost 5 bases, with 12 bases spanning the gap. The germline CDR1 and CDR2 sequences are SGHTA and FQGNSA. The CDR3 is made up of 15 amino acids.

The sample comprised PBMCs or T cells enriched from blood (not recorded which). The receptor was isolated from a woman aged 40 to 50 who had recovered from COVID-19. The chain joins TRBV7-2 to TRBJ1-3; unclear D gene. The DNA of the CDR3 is TGTGCCAGCAGCTTAGGGCAGGCGTTCCGAAACACCATATATTTT. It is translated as CASSLGQAFRNTIYF.